This passage covers 4 T cell receptor beta chains from one sample sequenced in a study of blood T cells in healthy people across ages. Combining a sample-barcoded 5' primer with a J-beta primer mix, a second PCR ran for roughly 7 to 11 cycles. TCRdb re-derived calls from the 5' RACE reads in MiXCR, one entry per CDR3 protein. The table has approximately 960,000 distinct CDR3 sequences, about 27% seen once; the top ten hold approximately 10%. This sample also belongs to another study, concerning T cells of mothers and their children.

Sequenced sample: blood. The receptors derive from a woman aged 40 to 55 in good health.

V is TRBV28 and J is TRBJ2-5; the match to TRBD1 covers 8 bases. The length of the CDR3 is 17 residues. Germline values: CDR1 MDHEN, CDR2 SYDVKM. The V and J ends lost 3 bases and 6 bases, in that order; junction bases with no gene match: 15. CDR3 loop: CASSFTLSNTGGQTQYF. The CDR3 DNA is TGTGCCAGCAGTTTTACCCTCTCGAATACAGGGGGGCAGACCCAGTACTTC.

The chain carries TRBV5-4 and TRBJ2-5, with 9 bases lining up with TRBD1. The CDR3 sequence is 15 residues long. The V gene end was trimmed by 0 bases and the J gene end by 7 bases; junction bases not matched to a gene: 7. The germline V gene encodes CDR1 SGHNT and CDR2 YYREEE (reference sequence). For the CDR3, the DNA is TGTGCCAGCAGCTTGGATACAGGGGGCCCAGGGACCCAGTACTTC. This gives the protein CASSLDTGGPGTQYF. The whole variable domain, remainder taken from reference TRBV5-4 and TRBJ2-5, is ETGVTQSPTHLIKTRGQQVTLRCSSQSGHNTVSWYQQALGQGPQFIFQYYREEENGRGNFPPRFSGLQFPNYSSELNVNALELDDSALYLCASSLDTGGPGTQYFGPGTRLLVL.

Concerning this clonotype: A much larger clone sits a single nucleotide away, making a read error possible. The V call is TRBV27, the J call TRBJ2-1; TRBD2 matches at 7 bases. Germline values: CDR1 MNHEY, CDR2 SMNVEV (reference sequence). The CDR3 runs 14 residues. V was pared by 5 bases and J by 10 bases, with 11 bases of the junction left unmatched. The CDR3 DNA reads as TGTGCCAGCAGTGGGAGGGTAAGACATTCCGAGCAGTTCTTC. Protein product: CASSGRVRHSEQFF.

This clonotype was observed a few times. This rearrangement joins TRBV24-1 to TRBJ2-7; D perhaps matches TRBD1 (7 bases). Trimming left V 3 bases short and J 4 bases short, with 15 bases between. Germline V lookup: CDR1 KGHDR, CDR2 SFDVKD. The CDR3 has 15 amino acids. CDR3 sequence (DNA): TGTGCCACCAGTGATCGATCGACAGGGAGGTACGAGCAGTACTTC. Translated: CATSDRSTGRYEQYF.